Listed below are T cell receptor beta chains from one sample, sequenced in a study of cytomegalovirus exposure and HLA in healthy donors. Profiled with immunoSEQ multiplex PCR; TCRdb holds only in-frame clones, not every one. The data show around 60,000 clones, around 95% seen once. Input material: PBMCs. The receptors were gathered from a woman aged 18-29 years in good health and CMV-seropositive. Both conserved end residues are part of each CDR3. The order of the fields is CDR3 length, V gene, D gene, clone size, J gene, CDR3 DNA, CDR3 protein. The D gene is left open where the match is weak. Rows give clone size only sometimes, using once, few, many, or a class for an expanded clone.

15	TRBV19	TRBD2	.	TRBJ2-3	TGTGCCAGTAGCGAGGGCGGGGGGGTAGATGATACGCAGTATTTT	CASSEGGGVDDTQYF
11	TRBV7-2	.	.	TRBJ2-7	TGTGCCAGCAGCCACTCCTACGAGCAGTACTTC	CASSHSYEQYF
15	TRBV7-3	TRBD2	.	TRBJ2-7	TGTGCCAGCAGCTTATTTAGCGGGGGATCCTACGAGCAGTACTTC	CASSLFSGGSYEQYF
13	TRBV5-1	.	.	TRBJ1-2	TGCGCCAGCAGCTTGGGGGCTCACTATGGCTACACCTTC	CASSLGAHYGYTF
15	TRBV18	.	.	TRBJ2-2	TGTGCCAGCTCAACTCGACAGGAGAACACCGGGGAGCTGTTTTTT	CASSTRQENTGELFF
16	TRBV5-1	TRBD2	.	TRBJ2-5	TGCGCCAGCAGCTTGGGAGTTAGCGGGGAGGTGGAGACCCAGTACTTC	CASSLGVSGEVETQYF
15	TRBV4-2	TRBD1	.	TRBJ2-5	TGTGCCAGCAGCCCGACACAGGGGCCCCAAGAGACCCAGTACTTC	CASSPTQGPQETQYF
15	TRBV15	TRBD1	.	TRBJ2-5	TGTGCCACCAGCAGAGATCAGGGGGACCAAGAGACCCAGTACTTC	CATSRDQGDQETQYF
14	TRBV29-1	.	once	TRBJ2-5	TGCAGCGCAGCTATGAGGGAGCTGCAAGAGACCCAGTACTTC	CSAAMRELQETQYF
18	TRBV7-9	TRBD2	.	TRBJ2-2	TGTGCCAGCAACCGACACAAGACTAGCGGGAGTAACACCGGGGAGCTGTTTTTT	CASNRHKTSGSNTGELFF
15	TRBV5-1	TRBD2	.	TRBJ2-3	TGCGCCAGCAGCTACCTCCTAGCGGGACCAGATACGCAGTATTTT	CASSYLLAGPDTQYF
14	TRBV7-9	.	.	TRBJ1-4	TGTGCCAGCAGCTTAGGCGGTTCAGATGAAAAACTGTTTTTT	CASSLGGSDEKLFF
17	TRBV21-1	.	.	TRBJ2-2	TGTGCCAGCAGCAACCGCTGCCAGGGGGCGTGCACCGGGGAGCTGTTTTTT	CASSNRCQGACTGELFF
16	TRBV4-2	TRBD1	few	TRBJ2-7	TGTGCCAGCAGCCAGGAGGACAGGGTAGGGTCCTACGAGCAGTACTTC	CASSQEDRVGSYEQYF
16	TRBV7-8	.	.	TRBJ2-7	TGTGCCAGCAGCTTAGTGGGGGGGCTTTACTCCTACGAGCAGTACTTC	CASSLVGGLYSYEQYF
14	TRBV27	.	.	TRBJ2-5	TGTGCCAGCAGAAATAGCGGCTACCAAGAGACCCAGTACTTC	CASRNSGYQETQYF
15	TRBV19	.	.	TRBJ2-7	TGTGCCAGTAGTCCACTCCCCGGGCAGGGTTACGAGCAGTACTTC	CASSPLPGQGYEQYF
17	TRBV9	.	.	TRBJ2-5	TGTGCCAGCAGCGTTCCGGGGGGCCTAAACGGAGGGGAGACCCAGTACTTC	CASSVPGGLNGGETQYF
15	TRBV4-2	.	.	TRBJ1-6	TGTGCCAGCAGCCAGGAGGGTAGGGAGGTTTCACCCCTCCACTTT	CASSQEGREVSPLHF
15	TRBV18	TRBD1	.	TRBJ2-7	TGTGCCAGCTCACCACGGGACAGGCGCACCTACGAGCAGTACTTC	CASSPRDRRTYEQYF
14	TRBV7-6	.	.	TRBJ1-4	TGTGCCAGCAGCAGGAGTGGGACTAATGAAAAACTGTTTTTT	CASSRSGTNEKLFF
13	TRBV10-3	TRBD1	.	TRBJ2-1	TGTGCCATCAGAGAGGACAGGGGTAATGAGCAGTTCTTC	CAIREDRGNEQFF
15	TRBV9	.	.	TRBJ1-5	TGTGCCAGCAGCGTAGGGGCAGGGCCCGGTCAGCCCCAGCATTTT	CASSVGAGPGQPQHF
16	TRBV7-9	.	.	TRBJ1-4	TGTGCCAGCAGCTTAAGGGAGAACAGGGAAAATGAAAAACTGTTTTTT	CASSLRENRENEKLFF
13	TRBV5-4	TRBD1	.	TRBJ2-2	TGTGCCAGCAAAGGACAGGGGGCGGGTTGGCTGTTTTTT	CASKGQGAGWLFF
17	TRBV7-2	TRBD1	.	TRBJ1-5	TGTGCCAGCAGCTTAGATTTGGGCAGGGGGCGGAATCAGCCCCAGCATTTT	CASSLDLGRGRNQPQHF
15	TRBV27	.	.	TRBJ2-2	TGTGCCAGCAGTCCCAGTTGGCTAGCTGGCGGGGAGCTGTTTTTT	CASSPSWLAGGELFF
14	TRBV5-1	.	once	TRBJ1-3	TGCGCCAGCAGGCGGGGAGCGGCTGGAAACACCATATATTTT	CASRRGAAGNTIYF